One and the same sample provided the 32 T cell receptor beta chains below, sequenced in a study of cytomegalovirus exposure and HLA in healthy donors (dated by TCRdb to 2016 to 2017). Libraries were constructed by the immunoSEQ multiplex PCR assay. The multiplex PCR relied on a mix of 60 forward primers for TCR Vbeta segments and 13 reverse primers for TCR Jbeta segments. The table was pulled from immuneACCESS by TCRdb, which kept in-frame rearrangements only. Such tables lose some clones; where checked, under half of the loss comes from unresolved V genes, and the rest has no known cause. In all, the sample holds 150,000 or so clones, and approximately 80% of those were seen once. The ten largest clones capture 9.5% to 15% of the sample. The specimen was PBMCs. The receptors here all came from a man younger than 45 in good health and CMV-seropositive.

This rearrangement joins TRBV7-2 to TRBJ2-5, with 8 bases fitting TRBD2. This CDR3 is 15 amino acids long. Germline assignment: CDR1 SGHTA and CDR2 FQGNSA. The ends lost 3 bases at V and 5 bases at J; junction bases unmatched: 8. CDR3: CASSFIAGKAETQYF. CDR3 nucleotide sequence: TGTGCCAGCAGCTTTATAGCGGGGAAGGCGGAGACCCAGTACTTC.

This clone has only one observation. V usage is TRBV19 and J usage is TRBJ2-3; 14 nucleotides match TRBD2. Germline V gene lookup returns CDR1 LNHDA and CDR2 SQIVND (reference sequence). This CDR3 has 18 residues. V dropped 5 bases and J dropped 3; count of bases not matched to a gene: 10. The CDR3 nucleotides read TGTGCCAGTAGTCTGACGGGACTAGCGGGAGAAGGAACAGATACGCAGTATTTT. It specifies CASSLTGLAGEGTDTQYF.

This clone was seen more than once but under ten times. This rearrangement joins TRBV5-1 to TRBJ2-3; a possible D gene is TRBD1 (6 bases). The CDR3 totals 15 residues. Trimming removed 6 bases from V and 2 bases from J, with 16 bases in between. The V gene's germline CDR1 is SGHRS and CDR2 YFSETQ. The CDR3 DNA sequence: TGCGCCAGCAACGACAGGCTGACCGCCACAGATACGCAGTATTTT. This gives the protein CASNDRLTATDTQYF.

The genes are TRBV2 and TRBJ2-2, with 7 bases fitting TRBD2. Germline V gives CDR1 SNHLY, CDR2 FYNNEI. The CDR3 is 14 amino acids. Trimming removed 5 bases from V and 7 bases from J; junction bases left unmatched: 7. CDR3 DNA sequence: TGTGCCAGCAGTCGCGGGACTAACGACGGGGAGCTGTTTTTT. Protein sequence: CASSRGTNDGELFF.

This clone was seen a handful of times. V and J are TRBV4-2 and TRBJ2-4; TRBD2 matches at 7 bases. Losses at the gene ends were 1 base for V and 7 bases for J; bases not matched to a gene: 10. CDR1 is LGHNA and CDR2 is YNFKEQ in the germline V gene. CDR3 length: 16 amino acids. The CDR3 DNA follows: TGTGCCAGCAGCCAAGTTGGTGGCCTAGCGGAGAACATTCAGTACTTC. Its protein is CASSQVGGLAENIQYF.

The chain couples TRBV7-2 to TRBJ1-1; 9 nucleotides agree with TRBD1. The CDR3 contains 16 residues. The junction had 8 bases not matched to a gene; V was cut back by 3 bases and J by 3 bases. Per germline, CDR1 SGHTA and CDR2 FQGNSA. CDR3 coding DNA: TGTGCCAGCAGCTTTCAGACAGGGGGAATATACACTGAAGCTTTCTTT. Amino acids: CASSFQTGGIYTEAFF.

The chain couples TRBV5-1 to TRBJ1-1; TRBD1 matches 9 bases. In germline, CDR1 is SGHRS, CDR2 YFSETQ. J lost 2 bases, V lost 5 bases, and 4 bases had no gene match. The CDR3 has 14 residues. The CDR3 DNA follows: TGCGCCAGCAGACAGGGACAGGGAAACACTGAAGCTTTCTTT. Its protein is CASRQGQGNTEAFF.

This chain links TRBV5-1 with TRBJ2-1; 10 bases are shared with TRBD2. Germline CDR1 SGHRS, CDR2 YFSETQ. The V gene end was trimmed by 1 base and the J gene end by 8 bases; junction bases not matched to a gene: 9. The CDR3 contains 16 residues. CDR3 in amino acids: CASSLMPSGSLDEQFF. The CDR3 region has the DNA TGCGCCAGCAGCTTGATGCCTAGCGGGAGCTTGGATGAGCAGTTCTTC.

The rearrangement links TRBV5-4 to TRBJ2-5; D unclear. The CDR3 consists of 12 residues. CDR1 and CDR2 from the germline V gene are SGHNT and YYREEE (reference sequence). Trimming took off 4 bases at V and 1 base at J, with 5 bases between the two ends. The CDR3 DNA follows: TGTGCCAGCAGCCCGTCCCAAGAGACCCAGTACTTC. It translates to CASSPSQETQYF.

The gene calls are TRBV28 and TRBJ1-2; D gene ambiguous. Germline CDR1 MDHEN, CDR2 SYDVKM. The CDR3 loop spans 22 amino acids. The V gene lost 7 bases and the J gene lost 0 bases, with 36 bases spanning the gap. CDR3 protein: CASNLNPLGDPSGKTTNYGYTF. The CDR3 coding sequence is TGTGCCAGCAACTTAAACCCCCTAGGAGACCCTTCCGGGAAAACCACTAACTATGGCTACACCTTC.

The table lists this clone with a few counts. The chain recombines TRBV7-2 with TRBJ2-5; 8 bases match TRBD1. This CDR3 region has 15 residues. Germline CDR1 reads SGHTA; CDR2 reads FQGNSA. V lost 5 bases, J lost 5 bases, and 10 bases stayed unmatched. The CDR3: CASSQEGQGGETQYF. The CDR3 DNA reads TGTGCCAGCAGCCAAGAAGGACAGGGCGGGGAGACCCAGTACTTC.

The J gene is TRBJ2-5, the V gene TRBV5-4, with 8 bases aligning to TRBD1. The V segment lost 3 bases and the J segment 2 bases; nucleotides outside the gene matches: 3. The CDR3 covers 14 residues. Germline V gives CDR1 SGHNT, CDR2 YYREEE (reference sequence). CDR3 in amino acids: CASSSRQGQETQYF. The DNA of the CDR3 is TGTGCCAGCAGCTCCAGACAGGGGCAAGAGACCCAGTACTTC.

V gene TRBV5-1 combines with J gene TRBJ1-1; D might be TRBD1 (5 bases). Trimming shortened V by 4 bases and J by 1 base, and 8 bases separated the two germline ends. Germline values: CDR1 SGHRS, CDR2 YFSETQ. The CDR3 is made up of 13 amino acids. The CDR3 sequence is CASSATGNTEAFF. The CDR3, as DNA: TGCGCCAGCAGCGCCACAGGGAACACTGAAGCTTTCTTT.

The chain recombines TRBV5-5 with TRBJ2-5, with D tentatively TRBD2 (6 bases). V lost 4 bases and J lost 5, with 12 bases in between. The CDR3 loop spans 13 amino acids. Germline V gene sequence: CDR1 SGHKS, CDR2 YYEKEE (reference sequence). Written as DNA, the CDR3 is TGTGCCAGCAGCCGCCCGGGGGTGGAGACCCAGTACTTC. Translating it yields CASSRPGVETQYF.

The chain uses TRBV7-2 and TRBJ2-1; 7 nucleotides agree with TRBD2. The germline V gene has CDR1 SGHTA and CDR2 FQGNSA. The CDR3 has 14 residues. V lost 2 bases and J lost 7; bases outside the gene matches: 5. For the CDR3, the DNA is TGTGCCAGCAGCTTACATGCTAGCGGAAATGAGCAGTTCTTC. The encoded protein is CASSLHASGNEQFF.

The V gene is TRBV7-9, the J gene TRBJ2-3; TRBD2 matches at 9 bases. Germline values: CDR1 SEHNR, CDR2 FQNEAQ (reference sequence). The CDR3 runs to 19 residues. The V segment lost 3 bases and the J segment 4 bases; nucleotides outside the gene matches: 17. The DNA of the CDR3 is TGTGCCAGCAGCTTTACCTTCGCGGGAGGGCCTGTTTTCCCAGATACGCAGTATTTT. Encoded protein: CASSFTFAGGPVFPDTQYF. Filled out from reference TRBV7-9 and TRBJ2-3, the complete variable domain reads DTGVSQNPRHKITKRGQNVTFRCDPISEHNRLYWYRQTLGQGPEFLTYFQNEAQLEKSRLLSDRFSAERPKGSFSTLEIQRTEQGDSAMYLCASSFTFAGGPVFPDTQYFGPGTRLTVL.

V gene TRBV5-1 combines with J gene TRBJ2-1; the D gene is possibly TRBD1 (6 bases). This CDR3 is 15 amino acids long. V was cut by 1 base and J by 1 base, with 9 bases left in between. Looked up from germline, CDR1 is SGHRS and CDR2 is YFSETQ. CDR3 sequence (DNA): TGCGCCAGCAGCTTGATGCAGGGGTCCTACAATGAGCAGTTCTTC. Protein: CASSLMQGSYNEQFF. Filled out from reference TRBV5-1 and TRBJ2-1, the complete variable domain reads KAGVTQTPRYLIKTRGQQVTLSCSPISGHRSVSWYQQTPGQGLQFLFEYFSETQRNKGNFPGRFSGRQFSNSRSEMNVSTLELGDSALYLCASSLMQGSYNEQFFGPGTRLTVL.

The DNA of the CDR3 is TGTGCCAGCAGCCCCACTAGCGGCACAGATACGCAGTATTTT. Amino acid sequence: CASSPTSGTDTQYF. The rearrangement joins TRBV7-3 to TRBJ2-3, with 7 bases lining up with TRBD2. V lost 5 bases, J lost 1 base, and 3 bases stayed unmatched. CDR3 length equals 14 residues. The germline V gene encodes CDR1 SGHTA and CDR2 FQGTGA.

This sequence joins TRBV5-8 and TRBJ2-7; no reliable D call. Trimming pared 6 bases from V and 0 bases from J, leaving 13 bases between. The CDR3 is 14 residues long. Germline CDR1 and CDR2: SGHTS and YDEGEE. CDR3 in amino acids: CASISRLLSYEQYF. The CDR3 coding sequence is TGTGCCAGCATCTCCCGACTCCTCTCCTACGAGCAGTACTTC.

The V gene is TRBV2, the J gene TRBJ2-5, with D uncertain. Germline V gene data show CDR1 as SNHLY and CDR2 as FYNNEI. CDR3 size: 11 residues. The ends were cut back, 1 base at V and 13 bases at J, with 10 bases in the middle. In DNA form, the CDR3 reads TGTGCCAGCAGTGAAGAAGGTTGGAGGTACTTC. It codes for CASSEEGWRYF. Full variable domain (missing parts from reference TRBV2 and TRBJ2-5): EPEVTQTPSHQVTQMGQEVILRCVPISNHLYFYWYRQILGQKVEFLVSFYNNEISEKSEIFDDQFSVERPDGSNFTLKIRSTKLEDSAMYFCASSEEGWRYFGPGTRLLVL.

The chain employs TRBV10-3 and TRBJ1-2; D possibly corresponds to TRBD1 (6 bases). Per germline, CDR1 ENHRY and CDR2 SYGVKD. The CDR3 loop spans 14 amino acids. Deletions cut 11 bases from V and 3 bases from J, with 19 bases between. Here the CDR3 DNA reads TGTGCCGCAGGCACAGGGTGGAAGGACTATGGCTACACCTTC. Its protein product is CAAGTGWKDYGYTF.

The chain carries TRBV15 and TRBJ2-1; D is unclear. Trimming removed 6 bases at V and 15 bases at J, with 21 bases between. The CDR3 is 13 amino acids. CDR1 LNHNV and CDR2 YYDKDF come from the germline V gene (reference sequence). The CDR3 is CATSQESVLEMFF. CDR3 DNA sequence: TGTGCCACCAGTCAGGAATCCGTTTTGGAAATGTTCTTC.

The V call is TRBV5-1, the J call TRBJ1-2; the D is unclear. Germline values: CDR1 SGHRS, CDR2 YFSETQ. V lost 3 bases and J 7 bases, leaving 16 bases between the germline ends. There are 14 residues in the CDR3. The CDR3 bases are TGCGCCAGCAGCTGGGCAGAGGGTGCTGGTGGCTACACCTTC. It encodes CASSWAEGAGGYTF.

The chain joins TRBV7-2 to TRBJ2-3; the match to TRBD2 covers 11 bases. The CDR3 is made up of 17 amino acids. Germline CDR1 and CDR2: SGHTA and FQGNSA. J was trimmed by 6 bases and V by 0 bases; bases with no gene match: 8. CDR3 sequence: CASSLAGLAVYGDTQYF. The CDR3 region has the DNA TGTGCCAGCAGCTTAGCGGGACTAGCGGTTTACGGGGATACGCAGTATTTT. Using reference TRBV7-2 and TRBJ2-3 for the parts outside the CDR3, the full variable domain is GAGVSQSPSNKVTEKGKDVELRCDPISGHTALYWYRQSLGQGLEFLIYFQGNSAPDKSGLPSDRFSAERTGGSVSTLTIQRTQQEDSAVYLCASSLAGLAVYGDTQYFGPGTRLTVL.

This chain connects TRBV14 to TRBJ2-7; D is unresolved. V lost 3 bases to trimming and J lost 2 bases, with 2 bases between them. The CDR3 extends over 11 amino acids. In germline, CDR1 is SGHDN, CDR2 FVKESK. The CDR3 region is CASSHAYEQYF. DNA for the CDR3: TGTGCCAGCAGCCACGCCTACGAGCAGTACTTC.

This clone was counted a single time. The chain employs TRBV27 and TRBJ1-2; 7 nucleotides agree with TRBD1. V trimming: 2 bases; J trimming: 8 bases; junction bases outside the gene matches: 5. The CDR3 runs to 13 residues. CDR1 MNHEY and CDR2 SMNVEV come from the germline V gene (reference sequence). CDR3 coding DNA: TGTGCCAGCAGTTTAAGGACAGGCAGCGGCTACACCTTC. Its protein product is CASSLRTGSGYTF.

This rearrangement joins TRBV28 to TRBJ2-1, with TRBD2 as a possible D gene (6 bases). The V gene's germline CDR1 is MDHEN and CDR2 SYDVKM. This CDR3 spans 16 amino acids. The germline V and J ends were trimmed by 6 bases and 0 bases, with 15 bases remaining between them. The CDR3 region is CASRGRSRSSYNEQFF. The CDR3 nucleotides read TGTGCCAGCAGAGGGAGGTCCAGGAGCTCCTACAATGAGCAGTTCTTC.

This rearrangement joins TRBV28 to TRBJ1-5; D gene unclear. Germline V lookup: CDR1 MDHEN, CDR2 SYDVKM. The CDR3 loop spans 15 amino acids. The V gene lost 2 bases and the J gene lost 2 bases, with 10 bases spanning the gap. CDR3 nucleotides: TGTGCCAGCAGTTTAGGTCGGGTGGGCAATCAGCCCCAGCATTTT. Residues: CASSLGRVGNQPQHF.

The chain links TRBV6-5 to TRBJ2-7, with 9 bases that match TRBD2. Trimming took 5 bases from V and 1 from J; bases not matched to a gene: 3. Looked up from germline, CDR1 is MNHEY and CDR2 is SVGAGI. The CDR3 runs 14 residues. Here the CDR3 reads CASSRAGGSYEQYF. The DNA of the CDR3 is TGTGCCAGCAGTAGAGCGGGAGGTTCCTACGAGCAGTACTTC.

This rearrangement joins TRBV7-2 to TRBJ2-7, with a possible D match to TRBD1 (5 bases). Germline V gene lookup returns CDR1 SGHTA and CDR2 FQGNSA. V gave up 1 base and J gave up 5 bases, with 6 bases separating them. The CDR3 extends over 12 amino acids. The CDR3 protein is CASSLDRNEQYF. The CDR3 DNA reads as TGTGCCAGCAGCTTAGACAGGAACGAGCAGTACTTC.

The chain uses TRBV10-2 and TRBJ2-5; the match to TRBD2 covers 11 bases. The CDR3 is 14 amino acids. V was pared by 6 bases and J by 9 bases, with 9 bases of the junction left unmatched. Germline-derived CDR1 and CDR2 are WSHSY and SAAADI. This CDR3 is CASRGTSGSGAQYF. The DNA for the CDR3 is TGCGCCAGCAGGGGGACTAGCGGATCAGGGGCCCAGTACTTC.

The V gene is TRBV11-1, the J gene TRBJ2-1, with no clear D. The CDR3 length is 13 residues. The V gene lost 4 bases and the J gene lost 4 bases, with 8 bases spanning the gap. Per the germline V gene, CDR1 is SGHAT and CDR2 is FQDESV (reference sequence). CDR3 nucleotides: TGTGCCAGCAGCTCTCCACTTTACAATGAGCAGTTCTTC. Amino acid sequence: CASSSPLYNEQFF.